This T cell receptor (beta chain) was documented in a study of tumor-infiltrating lymphocytes in primary liver carcinoma (TCRdb year 2017). With regard to the full study: Surgical resection was performed in China between 2015 and 2016 on several patients with histopathologically diagnosed primary liver carcinoma. Of the five patients (three men and two women, aged 30 to 69 years), four had hepatocellular carcinoma and one had combined HCC and intrahepatic cholangiocarcinoma. Tumors of the five patients were stage T1-T3 N0M0 with maximum diameters of roughly 4.2 to 11 cm. Samples yielded roughly 3.65 to 7.5 million productive TCRbeta reads; read depth did not differ significantly between tissue types. The study combined TCRbeta repertoire sequencing, expression microarrays and whole-exome sequencing across five regions of each liver tumor, with adjacent normal tissue and blood. TCRbeta repertoire sequencing covered roughly 35 specimens from 5 patients: 25 or so tumor regions, 5 adjacent noncancerous liver tissues and 5 peripheral blood samples. Reproducibility between technical replicate repertoires was high, with correlation coefficients above 0.95 and mean shared-clone rates about 0.9. Overall results and qualifications from the work: Repertoire overlap was higher between tumor regions (mean roughly 35%) than tumor-adjacent (17%) or tumor-blood (about 15%) pairs, consistent with antigen-driven expansion. Because only the TCR beta chain was sequenced and unpaired alpha chains were not captured, true repertoire diversity is likely underestimated. Since the samples were bulk and unsorted, there was no way to compare CD4+ and CD8+ T cell repertoires. The study included only a few patients, and the authors note findings should be validated in a larger study. The top 250 clones accounted for a significantly greater share of the repertoire in tumors than in blood (p = 0.039).

RNA from unsorted whole blood was extracted with TRIzol reagent, and germline DNA was obtained with the DNeasy Blood & Tissue kit. At the time of sampling, the patients were treatment-naive and had chronic HBV infection. Before surgery, roughly 4 milliliters of peripheral blood were drawn into K2EDTA tubes. Concerning this clonotype: No antigen is known for it. Base-call qualities are not available, and no considerably larger clone is one nucleotide away.

TCRbeta-specific cDNA was reverse-transcribed from 500 to 550 ng total RNA using a constant-region primer and ProtoScript II reverse transcriptase. Construction of the TCRbeta libraries relied on three nested rounds of multiplex PCR, following a slightly modified ARM-PCR procedure. The first two PCR rounds used multiplex TRBV1-TRBV30 forward primers with a Cbeta reverse primer, each for about 10 cycles. A final 25-cycle PCR with Deep VentR polymerase added sample barcodes and Illumina adapters. Before sequencing, amplicons between 200 and 500 bp were purified from gel using a QIAquick gel extraction kit. An Illumina HiSeq 2500 was used to sequence the TCRbeta amplicons with 250-bp paired-end reads. Per the source publication's procedure: To recover full CDR3 sequences, reads were quality-trimmed using Trimmomatic v0.33 and paired reads were then merged using FLASH v1.2.11. V, D and J germline segments were assigned to the rearranged TCRbeta sequences using MiGEC v1.2.1b. Clonotype statistics, along with Shannon-Wiener diversity indices, were calculated using VDJtools v1.0.0. Except for diversity analysis, only each sample's 250 most abundant clonotypes were used in subsequent analyses to reduce sampling bias. TCRdb passed the public sequencing reads through fastp at Q25 and MiXCR, retaining productive beta sequences. Entries that share a CDR3 protein sequence are merged under the most common genes and DNA. TCRdb's processing, not the study's, gives the V and J calls here. Across this sample there are 310,000 or so distinct CDR3 sequences, with around three fifths seen only once. The ten biggest clones cover approximately 15% of the sample.

The CDR3 holds 14 amino acids from the cysteine to the phenylalanine. Here the CDR3 DNA is all that survives: 42 bases in frame from base 1. Trimming at the junction amounts to 2 bases on V and 6 bases on J, and the germline ends lie 13 bases apart. CDR1 and CDR2 are read off the germline V gene as MNHEY and SVGEGT. The sample comprised peripheral blood. The chain was built from TRBV6-2 or TRBV6-3 and TRBJ1-1, with the identity of the D gene unclear. The sequence derives from a woman aged 30 to 39 with primary liver carcinoma and hepatitis B virus infection. The CDR3 has the sequence CASSYHPRTSEAFF. The nucleotides read TGTGCCAGCAGTTACCACCCCCGGACTTCTGAAGCTTTCTTT.